This TCR beta chain was recorded in a study of T cell repertoires in cytomegalovirus infection. Across the study: Matching HLA type, along with CMV infection, was indicated by public TCR beta signatures. Study findings and constraints: CMV-specific TCR beta clonotypes restricted by HLA-C were the ones dominating the ex vivo response. Cumulated frequencies of public TCR beta families served to identify carriers of CMV plus the relevant HLA.

MiXCR was run by TCRdb on the reads, yielding one entry per CDR3 protein. This sample yields about 260,000 distinct CDR3 sequences, of which around 9% are seen a single time; roughly 16% belongs to the top ten. There are a few counts of this clonotype. What it binds is unknown. CDR3 length: 13 residues. Germline V gene sequence: CDR1 SGHDT, CDR2 YYEEEE. V dropped 4 bases and J dropped 7; count of bases not matched to a gene: 4. What was sequenced was PBMCs. The receptor's source is a human donor in good health (CMV status not recorded). Some clones in this sample may be carry-over from other donors' samples. The chain employs TRBV5-6 and TRBJ2-1, with 8 positions matching TRBD1. DNA for the CDR3: TGTGCCAGCAGCGGGGACAGGAAAAATGAGCAGTTCTTC. Its protein product is CASSGDRKNEQFF.